The 3 T cell receptor beta chains presented below share a single source sample, sequenced in a study of blood T cell repertoires in COVID-19. Sequencing was performed with immunoSEQ multiplex PCR; in TCRdb, only in-frame clones are kept and a portion is missing. The sample yields around 70,000 clones, less than 95% seen once. The sample comprised peripheral blood. The receptors come from a woman aged 55-69 years with active COVID-19.

This chain links TRBV30 with TRBJ1-5; TRBD1 is a possible D gene (5 bases). Trimming cost V 3 bases and J 10 bases, with 19 bases left between them. This CDR3 comprises 14 residues. The germline V gene encodes CDR1 GTSNPN and CDR2 SVGIG (reference sequence). For the CDR3, the DNA is TGTGCCTGGAGCGGAGCAGGGCCCGTAAGACCCCAGCATTTT. This encodes CAWSGAGPVRPQHF. The full variable domain, completed using reference TRBV30 and TRBJ1-5, is SQTIHQWPATLVQPVGSPLSLECTVEGTSNPNLYWYRQAAGRGLQLLFYSVGIGQISSEVPQNLSASRPQDRQFILSSKKLLLSDSGFYLCAWSGAGPVRPQHFGDGTRLSIL.

Notes on this clone: One end of the junction varies from germline; a read error may be responsible. V and J are TRBV2 and TRBJ1-4, with 7 bases matching TRBD1. The germline gives CDR1 SNHLY, CDR2 FYNNEI. The CDR3 covers 15 residues. The CDR3: CAGRIQGNPGEKLFF. Written as DNA, the CDR3 is TGTGCCGGCAGGATACAGGGGAACCCCGGAGAAAAACTGTTTTTT.

This clone was seen just once. Its ends do not fully match the called genes, so a read error is possible. This chain joins TRBV6-5 and TRBJ1-1, with a tentative D call TRBD1 (6 bases). Germline CDR1 MNHEY, CDR2 SVGAGI. The CDR3 sequence is 14 residues long. CDR3 protein: CAGRFIQGRTEAFF. CDR3 coding DNA: TGTGCCGGCAGATTCATACAGGGAAGGACTGAAGCTTTCTTT.